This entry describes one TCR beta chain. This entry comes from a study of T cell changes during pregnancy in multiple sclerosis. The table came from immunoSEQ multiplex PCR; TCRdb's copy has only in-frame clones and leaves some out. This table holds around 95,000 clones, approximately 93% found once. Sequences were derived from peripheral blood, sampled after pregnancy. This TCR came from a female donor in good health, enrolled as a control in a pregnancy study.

CDR3 in DNA: TGTGCCAGCATTCCGACAGACGCGAATACGCAGTATTTT. Amino acid sequence: CASIPTDANTQYF. V is TRBV2 and J is TRBJ2-3, with TRBD1 as a possible D gene (5 bases). Trimming pared 7 bases from V and 7 bases from J, leaving 15 bases between. CDR1 SNHLY and CDR2 FYNNEI come from the germline V gene. The CDR3 covers 13 residues.